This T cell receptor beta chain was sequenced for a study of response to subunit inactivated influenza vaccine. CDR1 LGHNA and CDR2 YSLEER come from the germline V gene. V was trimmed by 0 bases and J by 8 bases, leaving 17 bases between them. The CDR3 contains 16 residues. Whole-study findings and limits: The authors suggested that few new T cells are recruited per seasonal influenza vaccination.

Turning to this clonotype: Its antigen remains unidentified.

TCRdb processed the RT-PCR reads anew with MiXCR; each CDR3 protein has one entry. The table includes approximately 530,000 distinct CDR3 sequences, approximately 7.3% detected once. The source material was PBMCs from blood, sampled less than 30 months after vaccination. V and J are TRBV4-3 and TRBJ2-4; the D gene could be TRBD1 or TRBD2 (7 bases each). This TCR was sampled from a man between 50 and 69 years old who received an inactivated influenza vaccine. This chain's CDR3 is CASSQDRVGGTDIQYF. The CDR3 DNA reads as TGCGCCAGCAGCCAAGATCGCGTGGGGGGGACAGACATTCAGTACTTC.